The 20 T cell receptor beta chains below were found in one sample sequenced in a study of long-term antiretroviral therapy in people with HIV (dated by TCRdb to the early 2020s). The immunoSEQ hsTCRB v3.0 assay was used at survey level resolution to sequence the TRB variable region. Drawn from immuneACCESS, this table holds only the in-frame rearrangements with V and J called that TCRdb kept. Clones are partly lost; checked studies trace under half to an unresolved V gene and leave the rest unexplained. The table for this sample lists roughly 33,000 clones; 60% to 85% of them were counted only once. The ten largest clonotypes hold around 7.4% of the sample. The source was unsorted PBMCs, collected 2 years after starting antiretroviral therapy. Receptors originate from a woman between 45 and 65 years old with HIV.

V gene TRBV27 combines with J gene TRBJ1-4; no clear D. Germline CDR1 and CDR2: MNHEY and SMNVEV (reference sequence). With 5 bases removed from V and 3 bases from J, the gap between germline ends came to 13 bases. This CDR3 has 15 residues. CDR3 bases: TGTGCCAGCAGTAACAATATTCCCGCTAATGAAAAACTGTTTTTT. Its protein is CASSNNIPANEKLFF.

V usage is TRBV6-1 and J usage is TRBJ2-1, with TRBD2 identical over 7 bases. Germline loops: CDR1 MNHNS, CDR2 SASEGT. This CDR3 is built from 15 residues. J was trimmed by 12 bases and V by 4 bases; bases with no gene match: 15. The CDR3 sequence is CASSGEGLPGVGQFF. DNA of the CDR3: TGTGCCAGCAGTGGGGAGGGACTCCCGGGTGTCGGGCAGTTCTTC.

V and J are TRBV7-9 and TRBJ1-1, with 7 bases fitting TRBD1. After removal of 1 base from V and 1 base from J, the junction contained 6 bases not matched to a gene. The germline gives CDR1 SEHNR, CDR2 FQNEAQ (reference sequence). The length of the CDR3 is 16 residues. This CDR3 is CASSLGVGTANTEAFF. The CDR3 DNA sequence: TGTGCCAGCAGCTTAGGAGTTGGGACAGCGAACACTGAAGCTTTCTTT.

This clone was picked up a small number of times. The chain employs TRBV6-5 and TRBJ1-2, with D unresolved. Trimming cost V 5 bases and J 5 bases, with 9 bases left between them. This CDR3 comprises 12 residues. Germline CDR1 is MNHEY and CDR2 is SVGAGI. The CDR3 sequence is CASSDGLYGYTF. CDR3 DNA: TGTGCCAGCAGTGATGGGTTGTATGGCTACACCTTC.

In DNA, the CDR3 is TGTGCCAGCAGTTACTTGAGCGGTCCTGGAAACACCATATATTTT. Translation gives CASSYLSGPGNTIYF. This chain joins TRBV6-5 and TRBJ1-3; D remains unclear. CDR1 and CDR2 (germline): MNHEY, SVGAGI. This CDR3 region has 15 residues. The germline V and J ends were trimmed by 1 base and 2 bases, with 9 bases remaining between them.

This clone was seen a few times. The V and J genes are TRBV6-1 and TRBJ1-2, with 8 bases matching TRBD1. V shed 3 bases, J shed 2 bases, and the junction held 5 bases outside the gene matches. This CDR3 contains 15 residues. CDR1 is MNHNS, CDR2 SASEGT, per germline. The CDR3, as DNA: TGTGCCAGCAGTGATTGGGACAGGACAAACTATGGCTACACCTTC. It specifies CASSDWDRTNYGYTF.

The gene calls are TRBV12-5 and TRBJ1-2; the match to TRBD1 covers 9 bases. The CDR3 totals 16 residues. V dropped 0 bases and J dropped 4; count of bases not matched to a gene: 6. The V gene's germline CDR1 is LGHNT and CDR2 FRNRAP. DNA for the CDR3: TGTGCTAGTGGTTTGGTAAGACAGGGGGAAGTCTATGGCTACACCTTC. Protein sequence: CASGLVRQGEVYGYTF.

The chain recombines TRBV5-5 with TRBJ2-5; tentatively, D is TRBD1 or TRBD2 (5 bases each). The CDR3 consists of 14 residues. With 5 bases removed from V and 1 base from J, the gap between germline ends came to 12 bases. Looked up from germline, CDR1 is SGHKS and CDR2 is YYEKEE (reference sequence). CDR3 protein: CASRPGRPQETQYF. CDR3 bases: TGTGCCAGCAGACCGGGGCGACCCCAAGAGACCCAGTACTTC. The full variable domain, rest sourced from reference TRBV5-5 and TRBJ2-5, is DAGVTQSPTHLIKTRGQQVTLRCSPISGHKSVSWYQQVLGQGPQFIFQYYEKEERGRGNFPDRFSARQFPNYSSELNVNALLLGDSALYLCASRPGRPQETQYFGPGTRLLVL.

The chain links TRBV6-1 to TRBJ1-5; D uncertain. The V gene lost 4 bases and the J gene lost 6 bases, with 4 bases spanning the gap. The CDR3 is 11 amino acids. CDR1 is MNHNS and CDR2 is SASEGT in the germline V gene. The CDR3 is CASSVGQPQHF. As DNA, the CDR3 is TGTGCCAGCAGTGTGGGTCAGCCCCAGCATTTT.

The V call is TRBV6-1, the J call TRBJ1-5; D is ambiguous. V was pared by 1 base and J by 6 bases, with 13 bases between. The CDR3 runs 15 residues. Germline V gene lookup returns CDR1 MNHNS and CDR2 SASEGT. The CDR3 DNA is TGTGCCAGCAGTGAAGTCATGGGAGGGAGTCAGCCCCAGCATTTT. As protein: CASSEVMGGSQPQHF.

This chain uses TRBV29-1 with TRBJ2-2; D might be TRBD1 (6 bases). The CDR3 is made up of 15 amino acids. Trimming shortened V by 4 bases and J by 2 bases, and 14 bases separated the two germline ends. From germline, CDR1 is SQVTM and CDR2 ANQGSEA. As DNA, the CDR3 is TGCAGCGTTGTTCGGACAGACAGTAACACCGGGGAGCTGTTTTTT. This sequence encodes CSVVRTDSNTGELFF.

Points on this clone: A read error may account for a junction end that differs from germline. The chain recombines TRBV27 with TRBJ2-7; no firm D call. Germline V gives CDR1 MNHEY, CDR2 SMNVEV (reference sequence). The CDR3 is 15 residues long. The DNA for the CDR3 is TGTGTCAGCAGTTTCGGCCCGAGTGGGTACTACGAGCAGTACTTC. This translates into CVSSFGPSGYYEQYF.

The V and J genes are TRBV14 and TRBJ2-3; D is ambiguous. Germline CDR1 is SGHDN and CDR2 is FVKESK. V lost 2 bases, J lost 7 bases, and 19 bases lay in between. CDR3 length: 16 residues. The CDR3 DNA reads as TGTGCCAGCAGCCAAACTGTTACACGATTTATAAATACGCAGTATTTT. Translation gives CASSQTVTRFINTQYF.

This clone was observed a handful of times. This sequence joins TRBV5-1 and TRBJ2-5, with D uncertain. Trimming took 0 bases from V and 2 from J, leaving 11 bases between them. The germline V gene encodes CDR1 SGHRS and CDR2 YFSETQ. The CDR3 has 15 residues. This CDR3 is CASSLGAVAQETQYF. In DNA, the CDR3 is TGCGCCAGCAGCTTGGGCGCAGTAGCTCAAGAGACCCAGTACTTC.

The chain joins TRBV6-6 to TRBJ1-6; 8 bases map to TRBD1. The CDR3 is made up of 15 amino acids. The V and J ends lost 9 bases and 8 bases, in that order; junction bases with no gene match: 12. CDR1 MNHNY and CDR2 SVGAGI come from the germline V gene (reference sequence). The CDR3 DNA reads as TGTGCCAGTCTCCGCGGACAGGGCGGCGATTCACCCCTCCACTTT. This encodes CASLRGQGGDSPLHF.

CDR3 bases: TGCGCCAGCAGCCCAAGGGGCAGGGAAAATCAGCCCCAGCATTTT. It is translated as CASSPRGRENQPQHF. The rearrangement uses TRBV4-1 and TRBJ1-5, with D possibly matching TRBD1 (5 bases). The CDR3 length is 15 residues. Trimming shortened V by 4 bases and J by 4 bases, and 14 bases separated the two germline ends. CDR1 and CDR2 (germline): MGHRA, YSYEKL.

V gene TRBV19 combines with J gene TRBJ1-5, with D unclear. Per germline, CDR1 LNHDA and CDR2 SQIVND (reference sequence). Trimming pared 0 bases from V and 2 bases from J, leaving 17 bases between. The CDR3 totals 18 residues. The CDR3 is CASSIDNSVVTRNQPQHF. The CDR3 region has the DNA TGTGCCAGTAGTATAGATAATTCAGTAGTAACGCGCAATCAGCCCCAGCATTTT.

The CDR3 DNA is TGTGCCAGCAGTCCTTTGGGCAAAAACACCGGGGAGCTGTTTTTT. It specifies CASSPLGKNTGELFF. This chain links TRBV6-5 with TRBJ2-2; D is undetermined. V was trimmed by 5 bases and J by 2 bases, leaving 12 bases between them. This CDR3 spans 15 amino acids. The germline V gene encodes CDR1 MNHEY and CDR2 SVGAGI.

CDR3 coding DNA: TGTGCCAGCAGCCTGGTTTTTAGCGGGGGGCCCCAAGAGACCCAGTACTTC. Amino acids: CASSLVFSGGPQETQYF. The chain uses TRBV7-8 and TRBJ2-5, with 10 bases aligning to TRBD2. The CDR3 is made up of 17 amino acids. The germline V gene has CDR1 SGHVS and CDR2 FQNEAQ. Trimming cost V 5 bases and J 1 base; bases outside gene matches: 10. The whole variable domain, remainder taken from reference TRBV7-8 and TRBJ2-5, is GAGVSQSPRYKVAKRGQDVALRCDPISGHVSLFWYQQALGQGPEFLTYFQNEAQLDKSGLPSDRFFAERPEGSVSTLKIQRTQQEDSAVYLCASSLVFSGGPQETQYFGPGTRLLVL.

This chain connects TRBV7-3 to TRBJ2-3, with D possibly being TRBD1 (6 bases). Between the trimmed V and J ends, which lost 6 bases and 2 bases, there was a span of 15 bases. CDR3 length equals 15 residues. Germline V gene sequence: CDR1 SGHTA, CDR2 FQGTGA. CDR3 amino acids: CASSLGGRDTDTQYF. CDR3 nucleotides: TGTGCCAGCAGTCTAGGGGGACGGGACACAGATACGCAGTATTTT.